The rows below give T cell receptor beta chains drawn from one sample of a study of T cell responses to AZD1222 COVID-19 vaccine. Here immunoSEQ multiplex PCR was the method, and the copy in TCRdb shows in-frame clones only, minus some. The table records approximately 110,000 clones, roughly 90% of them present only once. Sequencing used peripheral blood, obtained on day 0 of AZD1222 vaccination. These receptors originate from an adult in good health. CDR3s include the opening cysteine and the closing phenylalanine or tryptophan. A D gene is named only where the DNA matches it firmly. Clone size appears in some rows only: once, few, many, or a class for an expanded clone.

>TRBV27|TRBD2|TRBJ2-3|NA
TGTGCCAGCAGTGTAGCGGGGGGGACTAGCACAGATACGCAGTATTTT
CASSVAGGTSTDTQYF
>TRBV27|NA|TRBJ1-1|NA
TGTGCCAGCAGTTTAATCCCGGGGCCCACTGAAGCTTTCTTT
CASSLIPGPTEAFF
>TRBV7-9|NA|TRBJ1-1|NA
TGTGCCAGCAGCCCCCCTGGGACATCGAACACTGAAGCTTTCTTT
CASSPPGTSNTEAFF
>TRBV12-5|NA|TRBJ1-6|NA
TGTGCTAGTGGTTCCGGCAGCGGTAATAATTCACCCCTCCACTTT
CASGSGSGNNSPLHF
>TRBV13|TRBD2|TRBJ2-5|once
TGTGCCAGCAGCTCACAAGCGGGAGCCCCCCAAGAGACCCAGTACTTC
CASSSQAGAPQETQYF
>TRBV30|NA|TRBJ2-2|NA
TGTGCCTGGAGAAACCAAGGGGACACCGGGGAGCTGTTTTTT
CAWRNQGDTGELFF
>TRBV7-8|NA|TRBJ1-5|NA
TGTGCCAGCAGCTTAGCGATTAGAAATAGCAATCAGCCCCAGCATTTT
CASSLAIRNSNQPQHF
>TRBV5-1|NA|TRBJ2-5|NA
TGCGCCAGCGGACACCAGGGTGGAGAGACCCAGTACTTC
CASGHQGGETQYF
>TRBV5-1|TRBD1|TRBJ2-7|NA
TGCGCCAGCAGCGTGACAGGGCCATACTACGAGCAGTACTTC
CASSVTGPYYEQYF
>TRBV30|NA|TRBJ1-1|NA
TGTGCCTGGAGTACATCAAACACTGAAGCTTTCTTT
CAWSTSNTEAFF
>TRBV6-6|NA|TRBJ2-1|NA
TGTGCCAGCAGTTATACGGGAGACTACAATGAGCAGTTCTTC
CASSYTGDYNEQFF
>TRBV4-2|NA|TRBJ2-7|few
TGTGCCAGCAGCCAAGAAGAGCCGTCCTCCTACGAGCAGTACTTC
CASSQEEPSSYEQYF
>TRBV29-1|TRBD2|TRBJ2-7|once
TGCAGCGTTGGACTAGCGGGGACCAGACAGCAGTACTTC
CSVGLAGTRQQYF
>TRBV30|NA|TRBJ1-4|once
TGTGCCTGGAGTCCATCAGACAGAGGGACTAATGAAAAACTGTTTTTT
CAWSPSDRGTNEKLFF
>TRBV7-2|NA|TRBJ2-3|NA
TGTGCCAGCAGCTTAAGTTTCACAGATACGCAGTATTTT
CASSLSFTDTQYF
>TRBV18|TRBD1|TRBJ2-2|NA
TGTGCCAGCTCACCAGCCCGGACAGGGGGCTTGCAGCGGGGGAACACCGGGGAGCTGTTTTTT
CASSPARTGGLQRGNTGELFF
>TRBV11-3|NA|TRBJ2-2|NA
TGTGCCAGCAGCTTACGTTCTGGCGCCGGGGAGCTGTTTTTT
CASSLRSGAGELFF
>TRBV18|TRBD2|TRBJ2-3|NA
TGTGCCAGCTCACCACCTCAGCGGGGAGGCACAGATACGCAGTATTTT
CASSPPQRGGTDTQYF
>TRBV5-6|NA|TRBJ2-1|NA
TGTGCCAGCAGCTTGATTTATGAGCAGTTCTTC
CASSLIYEQFF
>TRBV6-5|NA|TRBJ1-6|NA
TGTGCCAGCAGTTACTCTAGGACAGCCATTTCACCCCTCCACTTT
CASSYSRTAISPLHF
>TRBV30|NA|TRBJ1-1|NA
TGTGCCTGGAGACTCGGTGGCCTGCGGACTGAAGCTTTCTTT
CAWRLGGLRTEAFF
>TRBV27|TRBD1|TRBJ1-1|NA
TGTGCCAGCAGTCCAACCGGGACAGACGAAGCTTTCTTT
CASSPTGTDEAFF
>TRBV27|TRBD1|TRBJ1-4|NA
TGTGCCAGCAGTCCCTGGACAGGCTCTAATGAAAAACTGTTTTTT
CASSPWTGSNEKLFF
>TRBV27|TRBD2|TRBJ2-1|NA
TGTGCCAGCAGTTCAGCGGGAAGCTATGAGCAGTTCTTC
CASSSAGSYEQFF
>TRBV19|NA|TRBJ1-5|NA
TGTGCCAGTAGTATAGGTATCGGGGTAGGTCAGCCCCAGCATTTT
CASSIGIGVGQPQHF